This TCR beta chain was documented in a study of cytomegalovirus exposure and HLA in healthy donors. It was with 60 Vbeta and 13 Jbeta primers that the PCR ran. The data were produced by immunoSEQ multiplex PCR, yet TCRdb's version contains in-frame clones alone and is incomplete. The repertoire includes roughly 120,000 clones, approximately 80% of them detected once, and 3.5% to 4.5% sits in the top ten. Material for sequencing was PBMCs. The TCR originated in a woman in her twenties or thirties in good health and CMV-seronegative.

CDR3 nucleotide sequence: TGTGCCAGCTCACCACTTAGTAGCGGGAGGGCGGACGAGCAGTACTTC. Translation gives CASSPLSSGRADEQYF. This chain links TRBV18 with TRBJ2-7; 11 bases line up with TRBD2. Germline V gene lookup returns CDR1 KGHSH and CDR2 LQKENI. V shed 1 base and J 5 bases; nucleotides not matched to a gene: 7. The CDR3 extends over 16 amino acids.